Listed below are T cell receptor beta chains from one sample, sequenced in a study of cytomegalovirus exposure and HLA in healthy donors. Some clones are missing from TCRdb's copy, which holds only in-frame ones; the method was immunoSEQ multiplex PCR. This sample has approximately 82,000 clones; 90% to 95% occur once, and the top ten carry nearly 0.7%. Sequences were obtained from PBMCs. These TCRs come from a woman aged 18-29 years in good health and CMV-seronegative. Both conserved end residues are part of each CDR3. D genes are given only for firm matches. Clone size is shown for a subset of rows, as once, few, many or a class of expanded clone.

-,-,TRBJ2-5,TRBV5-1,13,CASSPGAQETQYF,TGCGCCAGCAGTCCAGGGGCTCAAGAGACCCAGTACTTC
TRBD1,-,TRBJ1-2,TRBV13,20,CASSSAKAYRGTGGAGSYTF,TGTGCCAGCAGCTCCGCCAAAGCCTACAGGGGAACAGGGGGCGCCGGGAGCTACACCTTC
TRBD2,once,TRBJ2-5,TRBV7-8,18,CASSLALAGPSIGETQYF,TGTGCCAGCAGCTTAGCCCTAGCGGGGCCCTCCATTGGAGAGACCCAGTACTTC
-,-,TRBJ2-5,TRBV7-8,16,CASSTPWENPWETQYF,TGTGCCAGCAGCACCCCTTGGGAGAATCCGTGGGAGACCCAGTACTTC
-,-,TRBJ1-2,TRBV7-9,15,CASSLVNRDLNGYTF,TGTGCCAGCAGCTTAGTTAATAGGGACTTGAATGGCTACACCTTC
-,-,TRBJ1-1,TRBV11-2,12,CASRHINTEAFF,TGTGCCAGCAGACACATTAACACTGAAGCTTTCTTT
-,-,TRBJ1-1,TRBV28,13,CASRSTANTEAFF,TGTGCCAGCAGGTCGACAGCGAACACTGAAGCTTTCTTT
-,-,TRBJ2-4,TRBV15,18,CATSRDRSGGWAKNIQYF,TGTGCCACCAGCAGAGATAGAAGCGGAGGTTGGGCCAAAAACATTCAGTACTTC
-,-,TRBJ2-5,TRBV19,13,CASRAGLAETQYF,TGTGCCAGTAGAGCGGGTTTGGCAGAGACCCAGTACTTC
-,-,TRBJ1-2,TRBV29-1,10,CSVEQIGYTF,TGCAGCGTTGAACAGATTGGCTACACCTTC
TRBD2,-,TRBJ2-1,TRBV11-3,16,CASSTGLAGGHNEQFF,TGTGCCAGCAGCACCGGACTAGCGGGAGGGCACAATGAGCAGTTCTTC
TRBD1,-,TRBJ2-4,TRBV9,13,CASSDGQGARRDF,TGTGCCAGCAGCGACGGACAGGGGGCCCGGAGGGACTTC
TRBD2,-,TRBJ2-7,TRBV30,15,CAWSGVLAGGYEQYF,TGTGCCTGGAGTGGGGTACTAGCGGGAGGCTACGAGCAGTACTTC
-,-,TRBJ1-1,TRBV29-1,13,CSVAPRLNTEAFF,TGCAGCGTCGCACCTAGACTGAACACTGAAGCTTTCTTT
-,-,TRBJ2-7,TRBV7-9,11,CASSSPNEQYF,TGTGCCAGCAGCTCCCCTAACGAGCAGTACTTC
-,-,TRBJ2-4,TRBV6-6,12,CASSYSDRSQYF,TGTGCCAGCAGTTACTCGGACAGATCTCAGTACTTC
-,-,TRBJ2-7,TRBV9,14,CASSVGRNSYEQYF,TGTGCCAGCAGCGTGGGCAGAAACTCCTACGAGCAGTACTTC